The present entry profiles one T cell receptor (beta chain) with its context. Its antigen is not identified. The record originates from a study of radiotherapy plus CTLA-4 blockade in lung cancer. Study-level information: Among patients, over 15% showed objective responses, and approximately 29% had disease control.

The study gave focal radiation plus ipilimumab CTLA-4 blockade to patients with chemo-refractory metastatic non-small-cell lung cancer. V shed 4 bases and J 4 bases; nucleotides not matched to a gene: 9. The CDR3 totals 15 residues. Germline assignment: CDR1 KGHSH and CDR2 LQKENI. Produced via immunoSEQ multiplex PCR; TCRdb's table is partial and in-frame only. The sample has some 110,000 clones; around 75% are singletons. General study findings and limits: Reports identified early blood T cell clone dynamics, with interferon-beta, as the best response predictor. In blood, after radiotherapy plus ipilimumab, tumor-derived TCR clones expanded.

The sequence was collected from a human donor with non-small cell lung cancer who had a partial response to radiotherapy plus ipilimumab. The sequenced sample was peripheral blood, obtained from a patient treated with radiotherapy plus ipilimumab. The chain combines TRBV18 with TRBJ1-2; 7 nucleotides line up with TRBD1. The CDR3 region is CASSHDTGVGYGYTF. The CDR3, as DNA: TGTGCCAGCTCACATGACACAGGGGTAGGCTATGGCTACACCTTC.